Below, 9 T cell receptor beta chains from the same sample are listed, as sequenced in a study of blood T cell repertoires in COVID-19. Libraries were prepared by immunoSEQ multiplex PCR; TCRdb keeps only in-frame clonotypes and omits some of them. The sample records tens of thousands of clones, under 90% being singletons. Material: peripheral blood. The receptors shown here come from a man aged 55 to 70 with acute or convalescent COVID-19.

This chain connects TRBV29-1 to TRBJ1-3; 7 bases align to TRBD1. This CDR3 is built from 17 residues. V dropped 6 bases and J dropped 3; count of bases not matched to a gene: 17. Germline values: CDR1 SQVTM, CDR2 ANQGSEA. CDR3 sequence reads: CSVAGGMRDRDGNTIYF. In DNA form, the CDR3 reads TGCAGCGTCGCCGGGGGTATGAGAGACAGGGATGGAAACACCATATATTTT.

The chain recombines TRBV24-1 with TRBJ2-3, with a tentative D call TRBD1 (6 bases). The V end lost 4 bases, the J end lost 0 bases, and 25 bases lay between the germline ends. The CDR3 contains 20 residues. Germline V gene sequence: CDR1 KGHDR, CDR2 SFDVKD. CDR3 bases: TGTGCCACCAGTGACTATACCCCCTCGACAGGTGCTGCTAGCACAGATACGCAGTATTTT. This codes for CATSDYTPSTGAASTDTQYF.

The chain joins TRBV7-2 to TRBJ2-3; TRBD2 might be the D (6 bases). This CDR3 has 13 residues. Trimming stripped 4 bases from V and 1 base from J, with 6 bases between. CDR1 SGHTA and CDR2 FQGNSA come from the germline V gene. The chain's CDR3 is CASSSGGTDTQYF. The CDR3 DNA follows: TGTGCCAGCAGCTCGGGGGGCACAGATACGCAGTATTTT.

This clone was picked up a small number of times. The chain recombines TRBV11-2 with TRBJ2-7; D is unresolved. Trimming left V 3 bases short and J 2 bases short, with 14 bases between. Germline V CDR1 and CDR2: SGHAT, FQNNGV. The CDR3 extends over 15 amino acids. CDR3 residues: CASSLTSLSPYEQYF. CDR3 in DNA: TGTGCCAGCAGCTTGACATCTCTTTCACCCTACGAGCAGTACTTC. The variable domain in full, with the rest retrieved from reference TRBV11-2 and TRBJ2-7, is EAGVAQSPRYKIIEKRQSVAFWCNPISGHATLYWYQQILGQGPKLLIQFQNNGVVDDSQLPKDRFSAERLKGVDSTLKIQPAKLEDSAVYLCASSLTSLSPYEQYFGPGTRLTVT.

The V gene is TRBV7-9, the J gene TRBJ1-5, with D possibly matching TRBD1 (6 bases). The length of the CDR3 is 17 residues. Germline V gene lookup returns CDR1 SEHNR and CDR2 FQNEAQ (reference sequence). Deletions cut 1 base from V and 2 bases from J, with 15 bases between. Written as DNA, the CDR3 is TGTGCCAGCAGCTTAGGGGGTTCAGGGGCGGGCAATCAGCCCCAGCATTTT. This codes for CASSLGGSGAGNQPQHF.

This chain joins TRBV29-1 and TRBJ1-5; D not resolved. Germline V gene sequence: CDR1 SQVTM, CDR2 ANQGSEA. This CDR3 has 12 amino acids. Trimming took off 4 bases at V and 5 bases at J, with 9 bases between the two ends. The CDR3 protein is CSVGARDQPQHF. The CDR3 bases are TGCAGCGTTGGGGCGAGGGATCAGCCCCAGCATTTT.

This chain's CDR3 is CASNQAGLAFNTGELFF. For the CDR3, the DNA is TGCGCCAGCAACCAGGCGGGACTAGCCTTTAACACCGGGGAGCTGTTTTTT. The chain uses TRBV10-2 and TRBJ2-2; 9 nucleotides match TRBD2. The V segment lost 7 bases and the J segment 2 bases; nucleotides outside the gene matches: 11. This CDR3 spans 17 amino acids. Germline CDR1 and CDR2: WSHSY and SAAADI.

The J gene is TRBJ1-2, the V gene TRBV11-2, with D tentatively TRBD1 (5 bases). Trimming left V 5 bases short and J 3 bases short, with 16 bases between. The CDR3 runs to 15 residues. The germline CDR1 and CDR2 sequences are SGHAT and FQNNGV. As DNA, the CDR3 is TGTGCCAGCAGCCCCTCCCCGGGAGGGGACTATGGCTACACCTTC. Translating gives CASSPSPGGDYGYTF.

The rearrangement links TRBV14 to TRBJ2-1; 14 bases agree with TRBD2. With V trimmed by 3 bases and J by 0 bases, 7 bases remained unmatched. Germline CDR1 SGHDN, CDR2 FVKESK. The CDR3 loop spans 19 amino acids. CDR3 protein: CASSHSGTSGGISYNEQFF. CDR3 sequence (DNA): TGTGCCAGCAGCCACTCCGGGACTAGCGGGGGCATCTCCTACAATGAGCAGTTCTTC.